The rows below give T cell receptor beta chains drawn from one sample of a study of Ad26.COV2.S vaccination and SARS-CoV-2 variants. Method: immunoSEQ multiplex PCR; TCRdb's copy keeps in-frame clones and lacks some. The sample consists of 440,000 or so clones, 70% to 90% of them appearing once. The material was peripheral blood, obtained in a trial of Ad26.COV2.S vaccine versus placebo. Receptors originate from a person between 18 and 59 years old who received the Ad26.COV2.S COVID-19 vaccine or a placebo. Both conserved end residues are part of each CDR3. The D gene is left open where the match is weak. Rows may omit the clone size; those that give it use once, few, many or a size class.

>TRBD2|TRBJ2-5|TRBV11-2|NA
CASSWTSGSYETQYF
TGTGCCAGCAGCTGGACTAGCGGGAGTTACGAGACCCAGTACTTC
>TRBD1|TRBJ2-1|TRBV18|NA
CASSQITLGTGGILSYNEQFF
TGTGCCAGCTCACAAATCACACTCGGGACAGGGGGTATCCTCTCCTACAATGAGCAGTTCTTC
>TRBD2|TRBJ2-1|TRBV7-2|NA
CASSLVAGGTNEQFF
TGTGCCAGCAGCTTAGTAGCGGGGGGGACAAATGAGCAGTTCTTC
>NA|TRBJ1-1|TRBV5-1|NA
CASSQAGGNTEAFF
TGCGCCAGCAGCCAAGCCGGGGGGAACACTGAAGCTTTCTTT
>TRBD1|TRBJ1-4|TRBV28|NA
CASSRTGAREKLFF
TGTGCCAGCAGTCGGACAGGGGCTAGGGAAAAACTGTTTTTT
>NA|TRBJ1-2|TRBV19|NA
CASRRESRYGYTF
TGTGCCAGTAGACGGGAGAGCCGCTATGGCTACACCTTC
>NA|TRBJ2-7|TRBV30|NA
CAWSVGRVVRGEQYF
TGTGCCTGGAGTGTGGGCAGGGTGGTTAGAGGCGAGCAGTACTTC
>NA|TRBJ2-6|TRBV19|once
CASSQHGANVLTF
TGTGCCAGTAGCCAACACGGTGCCAACGTCCTGACTTTC
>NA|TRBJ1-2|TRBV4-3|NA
CASSQGVRGRIIYGYTF
TGCGCCAGCAGCCAAGGGGTTCGTGGCAGGATTATCTATGGCTACACCTTC
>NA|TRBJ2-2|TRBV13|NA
CASSFTRKRTGELFF
TGTGCCAGCAGCTTCACAAGGAAGAGGACCGGGGAGCTGTTTTTT
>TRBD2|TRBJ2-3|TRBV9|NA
CASSPGLAGAPDTQYF
TGTGCCAGCAGCCCGGGACTAGCGGGGGCCCCAGATACGCAGTATTTT
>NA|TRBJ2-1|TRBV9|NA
CASSRGQTSSYNEQFF
TGTGCCAGCAGCAGGGGCCAGACGTCGTCCTACAATGAGCAGTTCTTC
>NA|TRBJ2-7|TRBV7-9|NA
CASSLITGSYEQYF
TGTGCCAGCAGCTTAATCACAGGGAGTTACGAGCAGTACTTC